Each of the 28 T cell receptor beta chains below was sequenced from the same sample in a study of T cell changes during pregnancy in multiple sclerosis. Measured with immunoSEQ multiplex PCR; TCRdb has only the in-frame clones, and not every one. The data contain around 96,000 clones, 90% to 95% of them singletons. This specimen was peripheral blood, taken in the first trimester of pregnancy. All receptors come from a female donor with multiple sclerosis, enrolled in a pregnancy study.

V usage is TRBV5-6 and J usage is TRBJ1-2; D remains ambiguous. The CDR3 totals 14 residues. CDR1 and CDR2 (germline): SGHDT, YYEEEE. Trimming took 1 base from V and 2 from J, leaving 9 bases between them. In DNA, the CDR3 is TGTGCCAGCAGCTTGCGGAGAGGGAACTATGGCTACACCTTC. Protein product: CASSLRRGNYGYTF.

This chain joins TRBV27 and TRBJ1-5, with unresolved D. The CDR3 has 14 amino acids. The germline gives CDR1 MNHEY, CDR2 SMNVEV (reference sequence). V was shortened by 0 bases and J by 9 bases, with 12 bases between the two germline ends. The CDR3 reads CASSLSGGSWPQHF. CDR3 sequence (DNA): TGTGCCAGCAGTTTATCGGGAGGGTCGTGGCCCCAGCATTTT.

This rearrangement joins TRBV7-2 to TRBJ2-1; D not resolved. The CDR3 runs to 11 residues. Germline V gene data show CDR1 as SGHTA and CDR2 as FQGNSA. Trimming left V 3 bases short and J 7 bases short, with 4 bases between. The CDR3 DNA reads as TGTGCCAGCAGCTTCAGTAATGAGCAGTTCTTC. Its protein product is CASSFSNEQFF.

The chain has TRBV7-6 and TRBJ1-2; the match to TRBD1 covers 8 bases. This CDR3 comprises 17 residues. Germline loops: CDR1 SGHVS, CDR2 FNYEAQ. With V trimmed by 1 base and J by 7 bases, 14 bases remained unmatched. This chain's CDR3 is CASSLVLGTGQGGGYTF. As DNA, the CDR3 is TGTGCCAGCAGCTTAGTTTTAGGGACCGGACAGGGCGGTGGCTACACCTTC.

The rearrangement links TRBV5-1 to TRBJ1-1, with 8 bases aligning to TRBD1. J was trimmed by 1 base and V by 7 bases; bases with no gene match: 15. Germline CDR1 is SGHRS and CDR2 is YFSETQ. The length of the CDR3 is 17 residues. In DNA form, the CDR3 reads TGCGCCAGCGCACCTTTAGGACAGGGAATCACGAACACTGAAGCTTTCTTT. Amino acid sequence: CASAPLGQGITNTEAFF.

CDR3: CASSQTSGGGSETQYF. CDR3 sequence (DNA): TGTGCCAGCAGCCAAACTAGCGGGGGGGGCTCGGAGACCCAGTACTTC. The genes are TRBV4-2 and TRBJ2-5; TRBD2 matches 13 bases. J lost 5 bases, V lost 2 bases, and 5 bases had no gene match. Germline CDR1 is LGHNA and CDR2 is YNFKEQ. The CDR3 totals 16 residues.

The rearrangement links TRBV30 to TRBJ1-3, with D unclear. The CDR3 loop spans 14 amino acids. The V end lost 3 bases, the J end lost 0 bases, and 9 bases lay between the germline ends. In germline, CDR1 is GTSNPN, CDR2 SVGIG (reference sequence). This chain's CDR3 is CAWSFRSSGNTIYF. The CDR3 coding sequence is TGTGCCTGGAGCTTCCGGAGCTCTGGAAACACCATATATTTT.

The chain joins TRBV5-1 to TRBJ2-7; D not resolved. This CDR3 has 11 residues. Germline CDR1 and CDR2: SGHRS and YFSETQ. V was clipped by 4 bases and J by 5 bases, with 7 bases between them. DNA for the CDR3: TGCGCCAGCAGCGCAGACAACGAGCAGTACTTC. Residues: CASSADNEQYF.

The chain has TRBV6-1 and TRBJ1-1; D call uncertain. Deletions cut 4 bases from V and 3 bases from J, with 18 bases between. CDR1 and CDR2 (germline): MNHNS, SASEGT. This CDR3 spans 16 amino acids. As DNA, the CDR3 is TGTGCCAGCAGTGGTGGTGGAGGGAAGTGGGACACTGAAGCTTTCTTT. Amino acids: CASSGGGGKWDTEAFF.

The genes are TRBV5-4 and TRBJ1-1, with TRBD1 matching over 7 bases. V lost 2 bases to trimming and J lost 0 bases; unmatched junction nucleotides: 4. The CDR3 runs 15 residues. Germline V gene sequence: CDR1 SGHNT, CDR2 YYREEE (reference sequence). The CDR3 region is CASSFLTGMNTEAFF. For the CDR3, the DNA is TGTGCCAGCAGCTTTCTGACAGGGATGAACACTGAAGCTTTCTTT.

CDR3 DNA: TGCAGCGTTGAAGCTCGGTGGTGGGACAAAGAGACCCAGTACTTC. Protein sequence: CSVEARWWDKETQYF. The chain carries TRBV29-1 and TRBJ2-5, with a tentative D call TRBD1 (6 bases). Trimming shortened V by 1 base and J by 3 bases, and 15 bases separated the two germline ends. This CDR3 has 15 amino acids. Germline loops: CDR1 SQVTM, CDR2 ANQGSEA.

Only one count was recorded for this clone. The chain employs TRBV6-1 and TRBJ2-2; maybe TRBD1 (6 bases). V dropped 7 bases and J dropped 2 bases, with 8 bases sitting between them. The CDR3 runs to 13 residues. Germline-derived CDR1 and CDR2 are MNHNS and SASEGT. The CDR3 loop is CASKDSNTGELFF. The CDR3 DNA sequence: TGTGCCAGCAAGGACAGTAACACCGGGGAGCTGTTTTTT.

The chain is built from TRBV18 and TRBJ2-2; 7 bases align to TRBD1. This CDR3 contains 13 residues. Germline CDR1 KGHSH, CDR2 LQKENI. J lost 5 bases, V lost 6 bases, and 3 bases had no gene match. CDR3 coding DNA: TGTGCCAGCTCTCCGACAGGGACCGGGGAGCTGTTTTTT. Its protein product is CASSPTGTGELFF. The variable domain in full, completed from reference TRBV18 and TRBJ2-2, reads NAGVMQNPRHLVRRRGQEARLRCSPMKGHSHVYWYRQLPEEGLKFMVYLQKENIIDESGMPKERFSAEFPKEGPSILRIQQVVRGDSAAYFCASSPTGTGELFFGEGSRLTVL.

The genes are TRBV14 and TRBJ1-1; 8 bases line up with TRBD1. The V gene end was trimmed by 1 base and the J gene end by 12 bases; junction bases not matched to a gene: 7. The V gene's germline CDR1 is SGHDN and CDR2 FVKESK. The CDR3 length is 13 residues. CDR3 DNA: TGTGCCAGCAGCCAAGGCCCGGGACAGGTTTCTTTCTTT. This codes for CASSQGPGQVSFF.

Here the CDR3 DNA reads TGTGCCAGCAGCCCCAGGAGGACCGGGGAGCTGTTTTTT. It specifies CASSPRRTGELFF. V gene TRBV6-5 combines with J gene TRBJ2-2; maybe TRBD2 (5 bases). Trimming removed 6 bases from V and 5 bases from J, with 10 bases in between. This CDR3 spans 13 amino acids. Germline V CDR1 and CDR2: MNHEY, SVGAGI.

The chain couples TRBV6-5 to TRBJ1-2; 7 bases align to TRBD1. Unmatched junction bases numbered 6, after V lost 5 bases and J lost 6 bases. Germline V gene sequence: CDR1 MNHEY, CDR2 SVGAGI. This CDR3 spans 13 amino acids. The chain's CDR3 is CASSRGQLDGYTF. Written as DNA, the CDR3 is TGTGCCAGCAGTAGGGGACAGTTAGATGGCTACACCTTC.

The chain uses TRBV19 and TRBJ2-1; the D is unclear. Germline CDR1 reads LNHDA; CDR2 reads SQIVND (reference sequence). The CDR3 contains 12 residues. Trimming took 4 bases from V and 7 from J, leaving 8 bases between them. The CDR3: CASSTIPNEQFF. CDR3 nucleotide sequence: TGTGCCAGTAGTACCATTCCAAATGAGCAGTTCTTC.

J is TRBJ1-3 and V is TRBV11-2; TRBD1 might be the D (6 bases). CDR3 length: 15 amino acids. The germline V gene has CDR1 SGHAT and CDR2 FQNNGV. V lost 3 bases, J lost 3 bases, and 12 bases lay in between. This chain's CDR3 is CASSFGGKGGNTIYF. In nucleotides, the CDR3 is TGTGCCAGCAGCTTTGGGGGCAAAGGTGGAAACACCATATATTTT. Drawing the rest from reference TRBV11-2 and TRBJ1-3, the complete variable domain is EAGVAQSPRYKIIEKRQSVAFWCNPISGHATLYWYQQILGQGPKLLIQFQNNGVVDDSQLPKDRFSAERLKGVDSTLKIQPAKLEDSAVYLCASSFGGKGGNTIYFGEGSWLTVV.

V usage is TRBV7-6 and J usage is TRBJ2-5, with 7 bases lining up with TRBD1. Trimming at V came to 4 bases and at J to 5 bases, leaving 7 bases not matched to a gene. The CDR3 runs to 14 residues. The germline V gene has CDR1 SGHVS and CDR2 FNYEAQ. The CDR3 bases are TGTGCCAGCAGCTCCCAGGGGGTAGGGGAGACCCAGTACTTC. Its translation: CASSSQGVGETQYF.

The rearrangement links TRBV5-1 to TRBJ2-3, with D possibly TRBD2 on 6 matching bases. Germline-derived CDR1 and CDR2 are SGHRS and YFSETQ. The CDR3 has 13 residues. Trimming stripped 5 bases from V and 4 bases from J, with 11 bases between. The CDR3 sequence is CASSIGGSDTQYF. As DNA, the CDR3 is TGCGCCAGCAGTATCGGGGGTTCAGATACGCAGTATTTT.

The sample holds one count of this clone. The J gene is TRBJ2-7, the V gene TRBV7-2; D may be TRBD1 (5 bases). The V and J ends lost 5 bases and 2 bases respectively, with 16 bases between them. Germline CDR1 reads SGHTA; CDR2 reads FQGNSA. This CDR3 comprises 15 residues. The CDR3 bases are TGTGCCAGCAGCCCCCTTTCAGACAGACCCTACGAGCAGTACTTC. It specifies CASSPLSDRPYEQYF.

The chain recombines TRBV6-6 with TRBJ1-5; D not resolved. The CDR3 runs to 15 residues. Germline V CDR1 and CDR2: MNHNY, SVGAGI (reference sequence). Trimming left V 5 bases short and J 4 bases short, with 15 bases between. CDR3 loop: CASSTPGIGNQPQHF. The CDR3 nucleotides are TGTGCCAGCAGTACCCCGGGGATTGGGAATCAGCCCCAGCATTTT.

V is TRBV15 and J is TRBJ2-5, with 13 nucleotides matching TRBD2. This CDR3 has 15 amino acids. Trimming removed 4 bases from V and 5 bases from J; junction bases left unmatched: 4. Germline CDR1 is LNHNV and CDR2 is YYDKDF (reference sequence). As DNA, the CDR3 is TGTGCCACCAGCACCCGGACTAGCGGGGGCGAGACCCAGTACTTC. Translated, it gives CATSTRTSGGETQYF.

V usage is TRBV11-1 and J usage is TRBJ1-2; unclear D gene. The CDR3 sequence is 14 residues long. V was clipped by 4 bases and J by 9 bases, with 18 bases between them. CDR1 is SGHAT, CDR2 FQDESV, per germline (reference sequence). The CDR3, as DNA: TGTGCCAGCAGCTGGGCTCAGGAACGAGGGAGCTACACCTTC. Protein: CASSWAQERGSYTF. Together with reference TRBV11-1 and TRBJ1-2, the CDR3 gives the full variable domain: EAEVAQSPRYKITEKSQAVAFWCDPISGHATLYWYRQILGQGPELLVQFQDESVVDDSQLPKDRFSAERLKGVDSTLKIQPAELGDSAMYLCASSWAQERGSYTFGSGTRLTVV.

This sequence joins TRBV2 and TRBJ1-5, with 8 bases that match TRBD1. The trim removed 4 bases at V and 4 bases at J, leaving 6 bases unmatched. The CDR3 has 15 residues. CDR1 and CDR2 (germline): SNHLY, FYNNEI. CDR3 sequence: CASSGQGQLNQPQHF. In DNA form, the CDR3 reads TGTGCCAGCAGTGGACAGGGGCAGTTGAATCAGCCCCAGCATTTT. The whole variable domain, filled in from reference TRBV2 and TRBJ1-5, reads EPEVTQTPSHQVTQMGQEVILRCVPISNHLYFYWYRQILGQKVEFLVSFYNNEISEKSEIFDDQFSVERPDGSNFTLKIRSTKLEDSAMYFCASSGQGQLNQPQHFGDGTRLSIL.

This chain uses TRBV10-3 with TRBJ2-3; D is possibly TRBD1 (5 bases). CDR3 size: 15 residues. Trimming left V 5 bases short and J 1 base short, with 13 bases between. Germline CDR1 ENHRY, CDR2 SYGVKD. This CDR3 is CAISREKGRTDTQYF. The DNA of the CDR3 is TGTGCCATCAGTAGGGAAAAGGGGCGCACAGATACGCAGTATTTT.

This clone was seen only once. The rearrangement joins TRBV29-1 to TRBJ1-1, with 9 bases that match TRBD1. Germline V gene data show CDR1 as SQVTM and CDR2 as ANQGSEA. Trimming removed 8 bases from V and 4 bases from J; junction bases left unmatched: 8. The CDR3 has 13 amino acids. The CDR3 here is CSTAGTGTTEAFF. The DNA for the CDR3 is TGCAGCACAGCCGGGACAGGGACCACTGAAGCTTTCTTT.

The V gene is TRBV12-1, the J gene TRBJ1-2; TRBD1 is taken as the D call from the table, unchecked against the DNA. TRBV12-1 corresponds to a pseudogene. CDR3 length equals 12 residues. The CDR3 DNA reads TGTGCCAGCAAATTCCAGGGTATTGGCTACACCTTC. Translating gives CASKFQGIGYTF.